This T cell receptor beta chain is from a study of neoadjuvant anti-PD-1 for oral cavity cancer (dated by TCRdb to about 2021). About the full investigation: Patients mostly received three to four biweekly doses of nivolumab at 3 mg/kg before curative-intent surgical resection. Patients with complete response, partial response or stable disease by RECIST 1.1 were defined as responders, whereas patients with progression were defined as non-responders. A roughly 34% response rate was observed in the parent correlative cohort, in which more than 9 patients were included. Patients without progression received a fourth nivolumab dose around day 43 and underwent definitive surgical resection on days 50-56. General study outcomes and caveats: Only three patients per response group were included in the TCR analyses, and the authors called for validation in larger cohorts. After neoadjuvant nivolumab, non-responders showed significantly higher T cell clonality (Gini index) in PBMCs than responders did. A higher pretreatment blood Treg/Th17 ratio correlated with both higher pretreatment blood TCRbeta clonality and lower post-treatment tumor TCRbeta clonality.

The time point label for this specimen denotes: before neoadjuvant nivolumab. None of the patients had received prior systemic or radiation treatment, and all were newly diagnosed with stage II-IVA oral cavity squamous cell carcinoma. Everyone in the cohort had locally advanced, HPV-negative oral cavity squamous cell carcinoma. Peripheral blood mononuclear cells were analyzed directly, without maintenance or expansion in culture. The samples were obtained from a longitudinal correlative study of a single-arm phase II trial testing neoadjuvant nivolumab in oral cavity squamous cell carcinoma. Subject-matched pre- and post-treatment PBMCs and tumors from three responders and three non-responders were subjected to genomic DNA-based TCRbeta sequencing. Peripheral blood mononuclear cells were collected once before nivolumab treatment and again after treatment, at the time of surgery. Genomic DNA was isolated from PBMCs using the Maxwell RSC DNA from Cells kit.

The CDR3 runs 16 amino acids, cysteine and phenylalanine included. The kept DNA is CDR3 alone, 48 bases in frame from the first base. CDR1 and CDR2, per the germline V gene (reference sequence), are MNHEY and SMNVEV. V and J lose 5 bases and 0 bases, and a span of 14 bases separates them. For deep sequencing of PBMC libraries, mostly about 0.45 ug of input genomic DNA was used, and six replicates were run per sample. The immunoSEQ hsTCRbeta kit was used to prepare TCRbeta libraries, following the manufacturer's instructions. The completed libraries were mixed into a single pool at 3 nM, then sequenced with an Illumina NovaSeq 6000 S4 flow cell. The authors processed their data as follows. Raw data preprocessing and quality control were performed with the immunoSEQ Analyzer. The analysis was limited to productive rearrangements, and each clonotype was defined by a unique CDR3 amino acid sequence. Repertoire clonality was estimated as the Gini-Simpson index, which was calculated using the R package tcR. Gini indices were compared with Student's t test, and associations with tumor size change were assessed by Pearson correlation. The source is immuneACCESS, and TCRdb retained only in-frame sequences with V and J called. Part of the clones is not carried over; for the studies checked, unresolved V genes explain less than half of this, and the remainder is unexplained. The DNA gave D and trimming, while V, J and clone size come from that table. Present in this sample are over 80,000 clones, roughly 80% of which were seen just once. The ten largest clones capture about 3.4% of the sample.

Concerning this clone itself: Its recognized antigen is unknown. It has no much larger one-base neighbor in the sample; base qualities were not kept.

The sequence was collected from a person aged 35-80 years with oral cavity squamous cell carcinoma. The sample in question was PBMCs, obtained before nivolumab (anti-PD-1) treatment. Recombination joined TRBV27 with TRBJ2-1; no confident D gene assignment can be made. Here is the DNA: TGTGCCAGCAGTACCCGGACGGCCAGCTCCTACAATGAGCAGTTCTTC. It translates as CASSTRTASSYNEQFF.